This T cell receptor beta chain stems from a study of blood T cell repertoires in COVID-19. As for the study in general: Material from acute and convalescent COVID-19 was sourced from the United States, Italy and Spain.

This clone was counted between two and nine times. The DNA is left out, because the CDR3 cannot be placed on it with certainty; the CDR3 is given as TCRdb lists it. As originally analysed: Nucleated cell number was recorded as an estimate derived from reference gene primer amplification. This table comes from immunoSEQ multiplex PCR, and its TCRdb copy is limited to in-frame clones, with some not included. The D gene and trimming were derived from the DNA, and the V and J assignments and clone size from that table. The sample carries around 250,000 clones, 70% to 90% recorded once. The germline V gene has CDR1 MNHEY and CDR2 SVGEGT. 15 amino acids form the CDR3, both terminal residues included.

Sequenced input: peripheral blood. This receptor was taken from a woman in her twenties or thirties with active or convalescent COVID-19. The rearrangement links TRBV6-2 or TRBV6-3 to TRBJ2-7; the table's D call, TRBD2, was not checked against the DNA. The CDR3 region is CASSSSTSGPYEQYF.